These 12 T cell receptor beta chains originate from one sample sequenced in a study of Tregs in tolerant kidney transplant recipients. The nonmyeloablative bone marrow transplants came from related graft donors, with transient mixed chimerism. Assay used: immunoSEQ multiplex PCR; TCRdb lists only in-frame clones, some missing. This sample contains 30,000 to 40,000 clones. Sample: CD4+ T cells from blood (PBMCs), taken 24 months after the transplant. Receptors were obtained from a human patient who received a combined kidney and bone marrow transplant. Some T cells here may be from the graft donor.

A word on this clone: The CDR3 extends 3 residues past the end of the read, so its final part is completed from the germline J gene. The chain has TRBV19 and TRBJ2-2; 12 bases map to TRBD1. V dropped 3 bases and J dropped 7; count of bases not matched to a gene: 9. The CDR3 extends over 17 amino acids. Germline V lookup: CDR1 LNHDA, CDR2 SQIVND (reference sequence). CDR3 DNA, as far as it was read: TGTGCCAGTAGTATTATGGGACAGGGGGCTTATAGCGGGGAG. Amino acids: CASSIMGQGAYSGE. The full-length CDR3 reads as CASSIMGQGAYSGELFF.

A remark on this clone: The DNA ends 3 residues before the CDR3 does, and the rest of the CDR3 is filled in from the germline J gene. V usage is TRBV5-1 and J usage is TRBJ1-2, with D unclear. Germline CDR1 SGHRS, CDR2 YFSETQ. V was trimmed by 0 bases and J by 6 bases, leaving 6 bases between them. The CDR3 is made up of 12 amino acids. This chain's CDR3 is CASSLGRDGYTF. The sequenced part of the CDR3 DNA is TGCGCCAGCAGCTTGGGGCGGGATGGC.

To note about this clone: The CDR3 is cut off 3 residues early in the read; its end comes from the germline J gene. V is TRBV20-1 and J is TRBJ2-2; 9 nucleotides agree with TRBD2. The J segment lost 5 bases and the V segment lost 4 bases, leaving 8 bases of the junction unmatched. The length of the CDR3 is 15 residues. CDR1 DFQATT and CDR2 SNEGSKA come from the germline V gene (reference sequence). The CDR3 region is CSAMGSGSYTGELFF. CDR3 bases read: TGCAGTGCTATGGGTAGCGGGAGTTATACCGGGGAG.

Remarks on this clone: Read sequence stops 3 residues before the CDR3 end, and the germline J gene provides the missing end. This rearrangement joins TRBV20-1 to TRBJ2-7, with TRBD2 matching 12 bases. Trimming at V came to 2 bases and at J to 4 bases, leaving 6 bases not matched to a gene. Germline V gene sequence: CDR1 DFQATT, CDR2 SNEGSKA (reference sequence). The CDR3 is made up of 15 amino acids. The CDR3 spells CSARMGTSGPYEQYF. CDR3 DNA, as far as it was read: TGCAGTGCTAGAATGGGGACTAGCGGGCCTTACGAG.

The sequenced part of the CDR3 DNA is TGCGCCAGCGGCCAGGGGAGCCGCTCCTACAATGAG. Protein product: CASGQGSRSYNE. The entire CDR3 sequence reads CASGQGSRSYNEQFF. The gene calls are TRBV5-1 and TRBJ2-1; a possible D gene is TRBD1 (6 bases). Sequencing ends 3 residues short of the CDR3 end; the germline J gene provides the rest. V was trimmed by 7 bases and J by 0 bases, leaving 14 bases between them. This CDR3 comprises 15 residues. In germline, CDR1 is SGHRS, CDR2 YFSETQ.

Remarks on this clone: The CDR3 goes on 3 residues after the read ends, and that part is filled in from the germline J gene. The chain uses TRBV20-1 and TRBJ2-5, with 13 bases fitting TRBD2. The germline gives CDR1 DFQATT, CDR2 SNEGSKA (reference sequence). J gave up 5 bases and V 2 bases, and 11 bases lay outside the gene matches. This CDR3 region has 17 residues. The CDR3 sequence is CSARPAMGLAGRETQYF. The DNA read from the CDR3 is TGCAGTGCTAGACCCGCGATGGGACTAGCGGGACGGGAGACC.

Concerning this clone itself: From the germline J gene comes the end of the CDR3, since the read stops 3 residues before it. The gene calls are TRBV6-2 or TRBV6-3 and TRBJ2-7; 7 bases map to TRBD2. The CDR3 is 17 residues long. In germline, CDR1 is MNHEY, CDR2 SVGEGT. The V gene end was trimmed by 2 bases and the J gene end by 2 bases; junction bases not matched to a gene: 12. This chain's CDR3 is CASSYPHGGKPTYEQYF. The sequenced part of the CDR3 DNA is TGTGCCAGCAGTTACCCCCACGGGGGGAAACCAACCTACGAG.

The CDR3 sequence: CASNKLTGGLGEKLFF. The sequenced CDR3 bases are TGTGCCAGCAATAAGTTAACAGGGGGTTTAGGAGAAAAA. The V call is TRBV2, the J call TRBJ1-4; TRBD1 agrees at 8 bases. The read gets to within 3 residues of the CDR3 end, and the germline J gene fills in the rest. Germline-derived CDR1 and CDR2 are SNHLY and FYNNEI. With V trimmed by 7 bases and J by 8 bases, 15 bases remained unmatched. The CDR3 loop spans 16 amino acids.

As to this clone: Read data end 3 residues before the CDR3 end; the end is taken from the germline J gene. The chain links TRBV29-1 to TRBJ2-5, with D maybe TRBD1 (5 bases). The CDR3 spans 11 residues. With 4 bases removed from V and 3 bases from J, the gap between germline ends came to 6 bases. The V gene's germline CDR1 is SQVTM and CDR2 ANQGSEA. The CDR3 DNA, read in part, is TGCAGCGTTGCCAGGGAAGAGACC. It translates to CSVAREET. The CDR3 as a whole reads CSVAREETQYF.

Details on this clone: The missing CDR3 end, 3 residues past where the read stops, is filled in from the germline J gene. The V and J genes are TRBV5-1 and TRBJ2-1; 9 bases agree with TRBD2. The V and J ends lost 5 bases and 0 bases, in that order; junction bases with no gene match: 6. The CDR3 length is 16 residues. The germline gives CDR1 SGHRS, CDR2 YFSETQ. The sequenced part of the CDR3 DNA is TGCGCCAGCAGTGACGGGACTAGCCTCTCCTACAATGAG. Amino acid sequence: CASSDGTSLSYNE. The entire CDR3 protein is CASSDGTSLSYNEQFF. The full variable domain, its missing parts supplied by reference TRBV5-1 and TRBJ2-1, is KAGVTQTPRYLIKTRGQQVTLSCSPISGHRSVSWYQQTPGQGLQFLFEYFSETQRNKGNFPGRFSGRQFSNSRSEMNVSTLELGDSALYLCASSDGTSLSYNEQFFGPGTRLTVL.

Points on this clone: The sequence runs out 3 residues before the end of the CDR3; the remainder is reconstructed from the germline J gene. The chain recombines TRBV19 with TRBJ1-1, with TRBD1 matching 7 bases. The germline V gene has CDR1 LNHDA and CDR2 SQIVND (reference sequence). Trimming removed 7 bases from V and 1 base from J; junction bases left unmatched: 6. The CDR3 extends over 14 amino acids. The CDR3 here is CASNKWDRNTEAFF. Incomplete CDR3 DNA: TGTGCCAGTAATAAGTGGGACAGGAACACTGAA.

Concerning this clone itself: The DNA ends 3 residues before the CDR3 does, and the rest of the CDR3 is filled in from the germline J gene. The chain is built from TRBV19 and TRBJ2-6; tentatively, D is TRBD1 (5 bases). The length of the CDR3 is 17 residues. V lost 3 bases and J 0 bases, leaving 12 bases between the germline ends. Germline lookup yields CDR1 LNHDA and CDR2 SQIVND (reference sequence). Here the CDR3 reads CASSMNTGLSGANVLTF. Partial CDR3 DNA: TGTGCCAGTAGTATGAATACAGGCCTCTCTGGGGCCAACGTC.